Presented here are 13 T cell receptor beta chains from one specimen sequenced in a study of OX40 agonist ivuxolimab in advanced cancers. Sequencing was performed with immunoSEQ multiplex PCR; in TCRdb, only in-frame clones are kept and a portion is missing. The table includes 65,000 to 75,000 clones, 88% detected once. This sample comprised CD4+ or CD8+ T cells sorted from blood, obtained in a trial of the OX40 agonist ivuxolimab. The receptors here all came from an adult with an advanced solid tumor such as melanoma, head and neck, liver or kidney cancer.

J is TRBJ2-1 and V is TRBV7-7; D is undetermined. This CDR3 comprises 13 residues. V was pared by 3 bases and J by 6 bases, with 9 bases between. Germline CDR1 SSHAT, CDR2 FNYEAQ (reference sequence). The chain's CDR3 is CASSLTGPNEQFF. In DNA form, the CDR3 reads TGTGCCAGCAGCTTGACGGGCCCCAATGAGCAGTTCTTC.

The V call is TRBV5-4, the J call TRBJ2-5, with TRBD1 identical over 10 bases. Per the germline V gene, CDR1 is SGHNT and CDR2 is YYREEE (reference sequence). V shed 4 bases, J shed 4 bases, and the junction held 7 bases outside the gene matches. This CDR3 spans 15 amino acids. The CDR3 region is CASSRDRGSSETQYF. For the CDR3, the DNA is TGTGCCAGCAGCCGGGACAGGGGCTCTTCAGAGACCCAGTACTTC.

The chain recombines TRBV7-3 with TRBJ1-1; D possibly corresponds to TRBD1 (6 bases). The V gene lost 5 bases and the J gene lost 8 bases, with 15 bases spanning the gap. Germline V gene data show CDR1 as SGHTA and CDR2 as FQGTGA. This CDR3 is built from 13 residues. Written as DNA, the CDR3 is TGTGCCAGCAGCGCCGGGGGCGGTCGAGAAGCTTTCTTT. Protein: CASSAGGGREAFF. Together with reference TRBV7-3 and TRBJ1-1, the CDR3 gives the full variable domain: GAGVSQTPSNKVTEKGKYVELRCDPISGHTALYWYRQSLGQGPEFLIYFQGTGAADDSGLPNDRFFAVRPEGSVSTLKIQRTERGDSAVYLCASSAGGGREAFFGQGTRLTVV.

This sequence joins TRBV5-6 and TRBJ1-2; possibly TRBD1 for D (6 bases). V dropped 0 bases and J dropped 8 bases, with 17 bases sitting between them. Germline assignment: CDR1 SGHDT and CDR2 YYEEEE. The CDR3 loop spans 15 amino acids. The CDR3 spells CASSLVDRRSDGYTF. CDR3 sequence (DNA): TGTGCCAGCAGCTTGGTCGACAGGAGGTCGGACGGCTACACCTTC.

This CDR3 is CSAERAHEQFF. The CDR3 bases are TGCAGTGCGGAGAGGGCCCATGAGCAGTTCTTC. The chain links TRBV20-1 to TRBJ2-1; D is possibly TRBD2 (5 bases). Germline V gives CDR1 DFQATT, CDR2 SNEGSKA (reference sequence). V was shortened by 6 bases and J by 8 bases, with 11 bases between the two germline ends. This CDR3 spans 11 amino acids.

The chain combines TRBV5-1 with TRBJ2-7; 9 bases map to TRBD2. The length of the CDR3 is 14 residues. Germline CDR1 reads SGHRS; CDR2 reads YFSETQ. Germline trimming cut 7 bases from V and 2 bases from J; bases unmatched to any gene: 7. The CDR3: CASAPTSGPYEQYF. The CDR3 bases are TGCGCCAGCGCCCCTACTAGCGGGCCCTACGAGCAGTACTTC.

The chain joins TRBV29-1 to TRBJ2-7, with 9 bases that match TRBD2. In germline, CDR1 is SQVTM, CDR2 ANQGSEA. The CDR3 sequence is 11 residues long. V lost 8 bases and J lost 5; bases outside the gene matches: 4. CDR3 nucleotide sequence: TGCAGCATTGCGGGGGGGGACGAGCAGTACTTC. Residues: CSIAGGDEQYF.

For the CDR3, the DNA is TGTGCCAGCAGTTTTCAGGGGCGGGGGAACACTGAAGCTTTCTTT. Translation: CASSFQGRGNTEAFF. The rearrangement links TRBV28 to TRBJ1-1, with D possibly matching TRBD1 (6 bases). CDR1 is MDHEN, CDR2 SYDVKM, per germline. The CDR3 is made up of 15 amino acids. V lost 3 bases and J 1 base, leaving 12 bases between the germline ends.

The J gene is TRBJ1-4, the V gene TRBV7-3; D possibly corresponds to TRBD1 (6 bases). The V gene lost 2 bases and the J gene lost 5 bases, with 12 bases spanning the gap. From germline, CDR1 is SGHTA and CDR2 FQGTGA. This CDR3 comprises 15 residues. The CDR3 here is CASSLGRGLNEKLFF. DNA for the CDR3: TGTGCCAGCAGCTTAGGGCGGGGGCTAAATGAAAAACTGTTTTTT.

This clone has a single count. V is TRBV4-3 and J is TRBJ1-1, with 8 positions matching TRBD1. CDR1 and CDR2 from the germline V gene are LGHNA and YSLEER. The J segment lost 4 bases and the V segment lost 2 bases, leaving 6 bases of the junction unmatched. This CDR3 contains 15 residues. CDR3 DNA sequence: TGCGCCAGCAGCCAACCCGGACAGGGAAGCACTGAAGCTTTCTTT. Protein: CASSQPGQGSTEAFF.

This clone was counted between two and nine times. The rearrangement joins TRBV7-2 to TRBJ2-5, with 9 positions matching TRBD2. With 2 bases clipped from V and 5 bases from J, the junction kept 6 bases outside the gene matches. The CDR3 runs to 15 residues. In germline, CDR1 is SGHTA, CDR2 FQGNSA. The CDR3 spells CASSLRAGGVETQYF. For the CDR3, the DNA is TGTGCCAGCAGCTTACGGGCGGGAGGGGTGGAGACCCAGTACTTC. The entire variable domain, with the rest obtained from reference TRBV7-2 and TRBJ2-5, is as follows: GAGVSQSPSNKVTEKGKDVELRCDPISGHTALYWYRQSLGQGLEFLIYFQGNSAPDKSGLPSDRFSAERTGGSVSTLTIQRTQQEDSAVYLCASSLRAGGVETQYFGPGTRLLVL.

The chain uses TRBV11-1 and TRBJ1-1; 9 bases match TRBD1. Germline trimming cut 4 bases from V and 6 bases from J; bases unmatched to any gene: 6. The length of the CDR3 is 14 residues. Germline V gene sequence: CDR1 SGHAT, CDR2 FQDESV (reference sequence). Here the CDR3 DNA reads TGTGCCAGCAGCTCTTACAGGGGGCTCCCTGAAGCTTTCTTT. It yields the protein CASSSYRGLPEAFF. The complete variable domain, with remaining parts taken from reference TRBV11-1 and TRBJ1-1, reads EAEVAQSPRYKITEKSQAVAFWCDPISGHATLYWYRQILGQGPELLVQFQDESVVDDSQLPKDRFSAERLKGVDSTLKIQPAELGDSAMYLCASSSYRGLPEAFFGQGTRLTVV.

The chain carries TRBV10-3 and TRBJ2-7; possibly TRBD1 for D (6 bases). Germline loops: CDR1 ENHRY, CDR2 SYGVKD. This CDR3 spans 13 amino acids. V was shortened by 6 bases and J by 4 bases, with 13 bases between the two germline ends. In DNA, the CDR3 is TGTGCCATCAGCGACGGACAGAGATACGAGCAGTACTTC. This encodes CAISDGQRYEQYF.